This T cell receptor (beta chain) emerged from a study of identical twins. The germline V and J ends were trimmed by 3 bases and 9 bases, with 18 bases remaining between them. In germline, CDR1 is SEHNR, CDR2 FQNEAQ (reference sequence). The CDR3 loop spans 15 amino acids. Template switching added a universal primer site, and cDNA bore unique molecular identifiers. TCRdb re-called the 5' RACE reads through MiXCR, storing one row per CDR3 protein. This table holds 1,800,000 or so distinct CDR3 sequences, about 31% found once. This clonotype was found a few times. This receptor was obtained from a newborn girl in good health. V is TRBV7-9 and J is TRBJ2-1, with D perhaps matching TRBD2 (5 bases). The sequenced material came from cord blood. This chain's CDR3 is CASSFRPAGSTEQFF. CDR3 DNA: TGTGCCAGCAGCTTCCGTCCCGCGGGTAGTACTGAGCAGTTCTTC.